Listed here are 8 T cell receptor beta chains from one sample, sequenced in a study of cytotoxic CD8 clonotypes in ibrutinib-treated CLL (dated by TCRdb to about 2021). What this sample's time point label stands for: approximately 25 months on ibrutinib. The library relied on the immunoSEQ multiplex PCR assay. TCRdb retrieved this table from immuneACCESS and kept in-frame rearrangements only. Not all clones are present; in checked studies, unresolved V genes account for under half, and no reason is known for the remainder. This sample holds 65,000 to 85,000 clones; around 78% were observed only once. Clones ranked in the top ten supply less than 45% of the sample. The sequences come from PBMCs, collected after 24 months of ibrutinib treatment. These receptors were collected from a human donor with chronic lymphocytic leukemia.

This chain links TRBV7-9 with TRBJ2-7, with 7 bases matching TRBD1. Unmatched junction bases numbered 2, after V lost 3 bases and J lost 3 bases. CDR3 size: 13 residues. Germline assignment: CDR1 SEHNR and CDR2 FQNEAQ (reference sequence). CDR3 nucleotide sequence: TGTGCCAGCAGCTTTGGACAGGACTACGAGCAGTACTTC. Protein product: CASSFGQDYEQYF.

The CDR3 DNA follows: TGTGCCAGCAGCTTTGGACAATCCACAGATACGCAGTATTTT. Translated, it gives CASSFGQSTDTQYF. This chain connects TRBV7-8 to TRBJ2-3, with a weak D call TRBD1 (5 bases). The germline V and J ends were trimmed by 3 bases and 2 bases, with 9 bases remaining between them. CDR1 and CDR2 (germline): SGHVS, FQNEAQ. This CDR3 comprises 14 residues.

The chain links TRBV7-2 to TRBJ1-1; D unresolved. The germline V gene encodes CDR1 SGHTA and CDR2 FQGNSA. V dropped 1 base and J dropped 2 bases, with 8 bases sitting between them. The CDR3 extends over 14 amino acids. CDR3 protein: CASSLDWVNTEAFF. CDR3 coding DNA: TGTGCCAGCAGCTTAGATTGGGTAAACACTGAAGCTTTCTTT.

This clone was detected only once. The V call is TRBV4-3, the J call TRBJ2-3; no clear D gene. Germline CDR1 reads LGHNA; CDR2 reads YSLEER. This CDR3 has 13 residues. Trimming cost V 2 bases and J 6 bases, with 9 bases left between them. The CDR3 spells CASSQIHVDTQYF. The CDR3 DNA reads TGCGCCAGCAGCCAAATCCACGTGGATACGCAGTATTTT.

CDR3 protein: CASSEVSQTGQPQHF. The CDR3 nucleotides read TGTGCCAGCAGTGAAGTATCACAGACAGGGCAGCCCCAGCATTTT. The V gene is TRBV6-1, the J gene TRBJ1-5; 7 positions match TRBD1. Germline CDR1 MNHNS, CDR2 SASEGT. Trimming took 1 base from V and 7 from J; bases not matched to a gene: 7. The CDR3 spans 15 residues.

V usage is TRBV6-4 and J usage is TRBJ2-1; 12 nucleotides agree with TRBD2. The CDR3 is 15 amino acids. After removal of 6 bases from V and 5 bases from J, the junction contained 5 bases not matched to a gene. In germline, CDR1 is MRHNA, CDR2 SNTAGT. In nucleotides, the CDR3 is TGTGCCAGCAGCCTGACTAGCGGGAGTCACAATGAGCAGTTCTTC. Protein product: CASSLTSGSHNEQFF.

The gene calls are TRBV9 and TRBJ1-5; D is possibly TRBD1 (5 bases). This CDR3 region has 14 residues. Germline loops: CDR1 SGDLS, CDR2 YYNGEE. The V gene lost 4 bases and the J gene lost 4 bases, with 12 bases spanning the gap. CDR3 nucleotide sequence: TGTGCCAGCAGCCGGACGGGGGTAAATCAGCCCCAGCATTTT. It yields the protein CASSRTGVNQPQHF.

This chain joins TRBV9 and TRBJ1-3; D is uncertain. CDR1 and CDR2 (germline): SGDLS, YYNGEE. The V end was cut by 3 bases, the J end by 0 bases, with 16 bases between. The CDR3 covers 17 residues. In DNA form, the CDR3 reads TGTGCCAGCAGCGCCTCACCGAGGTCTTACTCTGGAAACACCATATATTTT. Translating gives CASSASPRSYSGNTIYF.